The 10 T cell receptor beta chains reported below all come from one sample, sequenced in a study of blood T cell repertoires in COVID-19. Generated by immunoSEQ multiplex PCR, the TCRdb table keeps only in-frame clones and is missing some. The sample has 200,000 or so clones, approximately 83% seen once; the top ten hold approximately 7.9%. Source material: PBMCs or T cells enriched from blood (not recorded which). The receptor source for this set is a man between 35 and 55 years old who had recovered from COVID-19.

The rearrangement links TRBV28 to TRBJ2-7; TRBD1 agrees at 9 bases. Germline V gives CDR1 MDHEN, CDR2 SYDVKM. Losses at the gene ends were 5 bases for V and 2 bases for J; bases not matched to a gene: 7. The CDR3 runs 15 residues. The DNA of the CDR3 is TGTGCCAGCAGTGCACGGGACAGGGATGCCTACGAGCAGTACTTC. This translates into CASSARDRDAYEQYF.

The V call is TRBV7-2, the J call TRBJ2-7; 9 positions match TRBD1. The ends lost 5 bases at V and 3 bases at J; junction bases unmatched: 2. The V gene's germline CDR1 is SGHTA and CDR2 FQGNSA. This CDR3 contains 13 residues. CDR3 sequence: CASSPTGGYEQYF. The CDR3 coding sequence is TGTGCCAGCAGCCCGACAGGGGGCTACGAGCAGTACTTC. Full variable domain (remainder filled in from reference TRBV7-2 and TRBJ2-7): GAGVSQSPSNKVTEKGKDVELRCDPISGHTALYWYRQSLGQGLEFLIYFQGNSAPDKSGLPSDRFSAERTGGSVSTLTIQRTQQEDSAVYLCASSPTGGYEQYFGPGTRLTVT.

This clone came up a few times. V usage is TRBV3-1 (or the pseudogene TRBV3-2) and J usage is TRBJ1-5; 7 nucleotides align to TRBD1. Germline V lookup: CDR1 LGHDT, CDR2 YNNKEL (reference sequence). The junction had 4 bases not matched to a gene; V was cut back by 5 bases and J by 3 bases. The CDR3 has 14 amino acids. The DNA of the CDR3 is TGTGCCAGCAGCAAGACAGGGCTCAATCAGCCCCAGCATTTT. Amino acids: CASSKTGLNQPQHF.

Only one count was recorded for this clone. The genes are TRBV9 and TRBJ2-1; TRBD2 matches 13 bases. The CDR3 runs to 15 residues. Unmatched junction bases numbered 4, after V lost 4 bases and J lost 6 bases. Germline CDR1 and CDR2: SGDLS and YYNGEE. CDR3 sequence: CASSILAGGINEQFF. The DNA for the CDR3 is TGTGCCAGCAGCATACTAGCGGGGGGGATCAATGAGCAGTTCTTC.

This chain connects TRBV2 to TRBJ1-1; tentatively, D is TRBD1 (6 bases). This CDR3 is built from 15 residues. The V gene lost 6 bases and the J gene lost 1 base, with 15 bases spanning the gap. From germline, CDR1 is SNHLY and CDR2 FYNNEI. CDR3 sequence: CASRIQGGANTEAFF. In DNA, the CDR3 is TGTGCCAGCAGGATACAGGGCGGTGCGAACACTGAAGCTTTCTTT. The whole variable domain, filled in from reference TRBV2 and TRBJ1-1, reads EPEVTQTPSHQVTQMGQEVILRCVPISNHLYFYWYRQILGQKVEFLVSFYNNEISEKSEIFDDQFSVERPDGSNFTLKIRSTKLEDSAMYFCASRIQGGANTEAFFGQGTRLTVV.

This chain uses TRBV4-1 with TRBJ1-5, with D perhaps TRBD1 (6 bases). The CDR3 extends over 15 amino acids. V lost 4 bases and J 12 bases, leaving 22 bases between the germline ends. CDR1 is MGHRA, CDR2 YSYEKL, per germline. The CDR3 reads CASSLVGQRGVLQHF. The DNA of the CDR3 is TGCGCCAGCAGCCTAGTAGGACAGCGGGGGGTCCTCCAGCATTTT.

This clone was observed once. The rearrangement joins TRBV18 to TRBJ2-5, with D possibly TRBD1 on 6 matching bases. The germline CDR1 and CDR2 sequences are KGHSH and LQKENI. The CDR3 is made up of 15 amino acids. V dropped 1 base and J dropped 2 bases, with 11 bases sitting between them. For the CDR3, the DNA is TGTGCCAGCTCACCACAGGGACATTGGCAAGAGACCCAGTACTTC. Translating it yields CASSPQGHWQETQYF.

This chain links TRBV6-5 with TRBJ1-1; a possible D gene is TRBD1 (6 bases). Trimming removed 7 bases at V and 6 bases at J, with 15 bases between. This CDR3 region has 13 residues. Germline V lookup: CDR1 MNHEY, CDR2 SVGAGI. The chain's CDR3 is CASIHPGAPEAFF. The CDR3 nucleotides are TGTGCCAGCATACATCCAGGGGCCCCTGAAGCTTTCTTT.

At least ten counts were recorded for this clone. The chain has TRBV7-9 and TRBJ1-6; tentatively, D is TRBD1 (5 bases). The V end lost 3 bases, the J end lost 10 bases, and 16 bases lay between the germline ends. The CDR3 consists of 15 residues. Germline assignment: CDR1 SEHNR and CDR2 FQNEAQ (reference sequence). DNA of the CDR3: TGTGCCAGCAGCTTCCAGGCCAGGGCAGAATCACCCCTCCACTTT. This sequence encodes CASSFQARAESPLHF.

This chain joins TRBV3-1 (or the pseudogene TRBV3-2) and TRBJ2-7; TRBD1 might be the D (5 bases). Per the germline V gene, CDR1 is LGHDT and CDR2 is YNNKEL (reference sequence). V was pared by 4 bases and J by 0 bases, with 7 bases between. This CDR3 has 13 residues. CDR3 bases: TGTGCCAGCAGCCCCAGGGACTCCTACGAGCAGTACTTC. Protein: CASSPRDSYEQYF.